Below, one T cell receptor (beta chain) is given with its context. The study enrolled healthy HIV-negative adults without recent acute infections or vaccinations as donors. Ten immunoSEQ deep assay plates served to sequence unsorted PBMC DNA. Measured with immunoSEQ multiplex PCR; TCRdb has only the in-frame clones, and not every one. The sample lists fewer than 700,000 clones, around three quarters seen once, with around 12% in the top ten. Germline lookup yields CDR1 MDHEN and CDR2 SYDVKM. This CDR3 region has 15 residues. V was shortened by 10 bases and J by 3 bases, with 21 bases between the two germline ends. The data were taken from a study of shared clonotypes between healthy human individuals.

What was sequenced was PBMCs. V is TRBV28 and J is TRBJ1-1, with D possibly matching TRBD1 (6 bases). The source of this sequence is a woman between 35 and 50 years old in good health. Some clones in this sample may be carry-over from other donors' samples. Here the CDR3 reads CATYPGHMGDTEAFF. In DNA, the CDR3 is TGTGCCACCTACCCGGGACATATGGGGGACACTGAAGCTTTCTTT.